The 32 T cell receptor beta chains below come from one sample, sequenced in a study of T cell responses to AZD1222 COVID-19 vaccine. Measured with immunoSEQ multiplex PCR; TCRdb has only the in-frame clones, and not every one. The profile shows roughly 120,000 clones, 70% to 90% of them singletons. Sequences were derived from peripheral blood, sampled on day 0 of AZD1222 vaccination. The receptor source for this set is an adult in good health.

The J gene is TRBJ1-2, the V gene TRBV6-6; 9 nucleotides agree with TRBD1. CDR3 length: 14 residues. Looked up from germline, CDR1 is MNHNY and CDR2 is SVGAGI (reference sequence). With V trimmed by 4 bases and J by 6 bases, 6 bases remained unmatched. The CDR3 sequence: CASSSTGGGDGYTF. DNA of the CDR3: TGTGCCAGCAGTTCTACAGGGGGCGGCGATGGCTACACCTTC.

The chain's CDR3 is CASSPPTSGETQYF. The CDR3 nucleotides are TGTGCCAGCTCACCACCGACTAGCGGAGAGACCCAGTACTTC. The chain combines TRBV18 with TRBJ2-5; TRBD2 matches at 9 bases. Per germline, CDR1 KGHSH and CDR2 LQKENI. The CDR3 covers 14 residues. Trimming at V came to 0 bases and at J to 4 bases, leaving 0 bases not matched to a gene.

CDR3: CASSFDGRASHYEQYF. The CDR3, as DNA: TGTGCCAGCAGTTTCGACGGGAGGGCCTCTCACTACGAGCAGTACTTC. The genes are TRBV28 and TRBJ2-7; 8 bases match TRBD2. Germline V CDR1 and CDR2: MDHEN, SYDVKM. There are 16 residues in the CDR3. V dropped 3 bases and J dropped 3; count of bases not matched to a gene: 10.

The rearrangement uses TRBV27 and TRBJ1-1; D unclear. Germline-derived CDR1 and CDR2 are MNHEY and SMNVEV (reference sequence). V was clipped by 6 bases and J by 0 bases, with 8 bases between them. The CDR3 extends over 13 amino acids. CDR3 protein: CASRGTVNTEAFF. The CDR3 region has the DNA TGTGCCAGCAGGGGCACGGTGAACACTGAAGCTTTCTTT.

This sequence joins TRBV7-8 and TRBJ1-4; D ambiguous. Germline V CDR1 and CDR2: SGHVS, FQNEAQ. V lost 5 bases, J lost 0 bases, and 10 bases lay in between. The CDR3 is made up of 15 amino acids. For the CDR3, the DNA is TGTGCCAGCAGCACCTTTGGTACAACTAATGAAAAACTGTTTTTT. Translated: CASSTFGTTNEKLFF.

J is TRBJ2-5 and V is TRBV24-1; 7 nucleotides agree with TRBD1. Germline lookup yields CDR1 KGHDR and CDR2 SFDVKD. The J segment lost 2 bases and the V segment lost 6 bases, leaving 8 bases of the junction unmatched. This CDR3 contains 15 residues. The CDR3: CATSTTGDSQETQYF. The CDR3 DNA is TGTGCCACCAGTACCACCGGGGACAGTCAAGAGACCCAGTACTTC.

This chain connects TRBV5-8 to TRBJ2-5, with 10 bases lining up with TRBD2. Germline V gene sequence: CDR1 SGHTS, CDR2 YDEGEE. The CDR3 is made up of 15 amino acids. V shed 3 bases, J shed 3 bases, and the junction held 5 bases outside the gene matches. In DNA, the CDR3 is TGTGCCAGCAGCTCGGAGGGACTAGCGAAAGAGACCCAGTACTTC. Its protein is CASSSEGLAKETQYF.

The chain employs TRBV7-2 and TRBJ1-1, with D possibly TRBD1 on 6 matching bases. Germline V CDR1 and CDR2: SGHTA, FQGNSA. The CDR3 has 15 amino acids. Trimming removed 1 base at V and 4 bases at J, with 13 bases between. CDR3 in DNA: TGTGCCAGCAGCTTAGTTTTCGGAGGGGGCACTGAAGCTTTCTTT. It encodes CASSLVFGGGTEAFF.

CDR3 region: CSVRTGGYNEQFF. The CDR3 DNA is TGCAGCGTACGGACAGGGGGATACAATGAGCAGTTCTTC. The chain links TRBV29-1 to TRBJ2-1; 10 bases fit TRBD1. Germline V gene sequence: CDR1 SQVTM, CDR2 ANQGSEA. The CDR3 loop spans 13 amino acids. V lost 6 bases, J lost 4 bases, and 3 bases stayed unmatched.

The gene calls are TRBV28 and TRBJ2-2; unclear D gene. The CDR3 is 15 residues long. CDR1 and CDR2 from the germline V gene are MDHEN and SYDVKM. Trimming took off 5 bases at V and 6 bases at J, with 16 bases between the two ends. This chain's CDR3 is CASSGLSRSAGELFF. CDR3 in DNA: TGTGCCAGCAGTGGGCTTAGCAGGAGCGCCGGGGAGCTGTTTTTT.

As for this clone: The junction differs from germline at one of its ends, possibly a read error. This chain's CDR3 is CASRPLAGGTDAQYF. The CDR3, as DNA: TGTGCCAGCAGACCTTTAGCGGGGGGCACAGATGCGCAGTATTTT. The J gene is TRBJ2-3, the V gene TRBV6-4, with 10 positions matching TRBD2. In germline, CDR1 is MRHNA, CDR2 SNTAGT. The CDR3 covers 15 residues.

This chain joins TRBV21-1 and TRBJ2-1; the DNA was not compared with TRBD2, the D call given in the table. TRBV21-1 is flagged as a pseudogene. This CDR3 is 18 amino acids long. The chain's CDR3 is CASSKVPHGTSGRHEQFF. The CDR3 DNA sequence: TGTGCCAGCAGCAAAGTGCCCCATGGGACTAGCGGGAGACATGAGCAGTTCTTC.

This clone was observed a few times. The chain has TRBV18 and TRBJ2-2; 8 bases line up with TRBD2. There are 18 residues in the CDR3. Unmatched junction bases numbered 10, after V lost 0 bases and J lost 4 bases. Germline values: CDR1 KGHSH, CDR2 LQKENI. The CDR3 reads CASSPPNRGGLGTGELFF. CDR3 in DNA: TGTGCCAGCTCACCACCAAACCGGGGGGGCCTTGGCACCGGGGAGCTGTTTTTT.

The chain is built from TRBV9 and TRBJ1-2; D perhaps matches TRBD1 (5 bases). V lost 0 bases to trimming and J lost 8 bases, with 20 bases between them. This CDR3 comprises 16 residues. Looked up from germline, CDR1 is SGDLS and CDR2 is YYNGEE. The chain's CDR3 is CASSVATGDREGGYTF. The CDR3, as DNA: TGTGCCAGCAGCGTAGCTACCGGGGACCGTGAAGGAGGCTACACCTTC.

The chain has TRBV7-3 and TRBJ2-3, with D possibly being TRBD1 or TRBD2 (6 bases each). Trimming left V 5 bases short and J 7 bases short, with 19 bases between. Germline-derived CDR1 and CDR2 are SGHTA and FQGTGA. This CDR3 has 15 residues. DNA for the CDR3: TGTGCCAGCAGCCCCCCCGGGGGCGTCGGTCATACGCAGTATTTT. Encoded protein: CASSPPGGVGHTQYF.

The chain uses TRBV30 and TRBJ2-1; D possibly corresponds to TRBD1 (6 bases). This CDR3 has 13 amino acids. Trimming removed 3 bases at V and 2 bases at J, with 8 bases between. Germline values: CDR1 GTSNPN, CDR2 SVGIG (reference sequence). The CDR3, as DNA: TGTGCCTGGAGCAGGGGCCCCTACAATGAGCAGTTCTTC. Translated: CAWSRGPYNEQFF.

This clone was recorded only once. The V call is TRBV5-5, the J call TRBJ1-2; D perhaps matches TRBD1 (5 bases). The V and J ends lost 4 bases and 6 bases respectively, with 19 bases between them. The length of the CDR3 is 15 residues. Germline loops: CDR1 SGHKS, CDR2 YYEKEE (reference sequence). This CDR3 is CASSATTVSSDGYTF. The DNA for the CDR3 is TGTGCCAGCAGCGCGACGACAGTGTCTTCGGATGGCTACACCTTC. Complete variable domain (other parts from reference TRBV5-5 and TRBJ1-2): DAGVTQSPTHLIKTRGQQVTLRCSPISGHKSVSWYQQVLGQGPQFIFQYYEKEERGRGNFPDRFSARQFPNYSSELNVNALLLGDSALYLCASSATTVSSDGYTFGSGTRLTVV.

This clone was recorded only once. This rearrangement joins TRBV28 to TRBJ2-7; D gene uncertain. The CDR3 sequence is 14 residues long. Germline CDR1 reads MDHEN; CDR2 reads SYDVKM. With 6 bases removed from V and 3 bases from J, the gap between germline ends came to 15 bases. The CDR3 DNA reads as TGTGCCAGCAGCCCTCTCGACGGAGACTACGAGCAGTACTTC. It specifies CASSPLDGDYEQYF.

The chain links TRBV28 to TRBJ1-2; perhaps TRBD1 as D (5 bases). Germline CDR1 MDHEN, CDR2 SYDVKM. Between the trimmed V and J ends, which lost 6 bases and 7 bases, there was a span of 24 bases. This CDR3 spans 16 amino acids. CDR3 region: CASSLYGAGRRVGYTF. DNA for the CDR3: TGTGCCAGCAGCCTCTACGGGGCAGGTCGAAGGGTTGGCTACACCTTC.

The chain recombines TRBV6-5 with TRBJ1-1; no definite D call. This CDR3 region has 12 residues. Germline CDR1 and CDR2: MNHEY and SVGAGI. The V gene lost 5 bases and the J gene lost 0 bases, with 4 bases spanning the gap. DNA of the CDR3: TGTGCCAGCAGTCCTCTGAACACTGAAGCTTTCTTT. It is translated as CASSPLNTEAFF.

The chain uses TRBV7-6 and TRBJ2-7, with D possibly TRBD2 on 7 matching bases. V was pared by 4 bases and J by 0 bases, with 22 bases between. Germline CDR1 is SGHVS and CDR2 is FNYEAQ. The length of the CDR3 is 18 residues. The CDR3 nucleotides are TGTGCCAGCAGCTCCCCCGGGGGAGGGGGGACGGGCTCCTACGAGCAGTACTTC. Translating it yields CASSSPGGGGTGSYEQYF.

The rearrangement uses TRBV6-4 and TRBJ2-3; 8 bases fit TRBD2. CDR1 and CDR2 from the germline V gene are MRHNA and SNTAGT. The CDR3 length is 15 residues. J was trimmed by 3 bases and V by 3 bases; bases with no gene match: 5. The CDR3 region has the DNA TGTGCCAGCAGTGATAAAAGCGGGGGTACAGATACGCAGTATTTT. Protein product: CASSDKSGGTDTQYF.

V usage is TRBV19 and J usage is TRBJ2-7; 9 nucleotides agree with TRBD2. Germline CDR1 reads LNHDA; CDR2 reads SQIVND (reference sequence). Germline trimming cut 3 bases from V and 5 bases from J; bases unmatched to any gene: 8. This CDR3 is 15 amino acids long. Written as DNA, the CDR3 is TGTGCCAGTAGTATGGCTAGCGGGACACGGGACGAGCAGTACTTC. It translates to CASSMASGTRDEQYF.

The chain employs TRBV7-2 and TRBJ1-2, with no clear D. Germline V gene sequence: CDR1 SGHTA, CDR2 FQGNSA. The CDR3 covers 12 residues. Between the trimmed V and J ends, which lost 5 bases and 2 bases, there was a span of 6 bases. The CDR3 loop reads CASSPFNYGYTF. The CDR3 region has the DNA TGTGCCAGCAGCCCGTTCAACTATGGCTACACCTTC.

This clone has only one observation. The gene calls are TRBV7-9 and TRBJ1-2; D not certain. The CDR3 covers 13 residues. V was trimmed by 1 base and J by 3 bases, leaving 6 bases between them. CDR1 is SEHNR and CDR2 is FQNEAQ in the germline V gene (reference sequence). The CDR3 DNA follows: TGTGCCAGCAGCTTAGGGGCAGACTATGGCTACACCTTC. This codes for CASSLGADYGYTF. Combining the CDR3 with reference TRBV7-9 and TRBJ1-2 gives the whole variable domain DTGVSQNPRHKITKRGQNVTFRCDPISEHNRLYWYRQTLGQGPEFLTYFQNEAQLEKSRLLSDRFSAERPKGSFSTLEIQRTEQGDSAMYLCASSLGADYGYTFGSGTRLTVV.

The CDR3 DNA sequence: TGTGCCAGCAGCTCGATTACAGGGGGCTGGGCTGAAGCTTTCTTT. Amino acid sequence: CASSSITGGWAEAFF. V is TRBV5-6 and J is TRBJ1-1; 9 bases match TRBD1. The germline V gene has CDR1 SGHDT and CDR2 YYEEEE. This CDR3 has 15 residues. The trim removed 3 bases at V and 6 bases at J, leaving 9 bases unmatched.

The genes are TRBV5-5 and TRBJ2-2; D possibly corresponds to TRBD1 (7 bases). V lost 3 bases, J lost 4 bases, and 16 bases lay in between. CDR1 and CDR2 from the germline V gene are SGHKS and YYEKEE (reference sequence). The CDR3 length is 16 residues. The CDR3 sequence: CASSSGDSRLTGELFF. CDR3 coding DNA: TGTGCCAGCAGCTCGGGGGACAGTCGACTCACCGGGGAGCTGTTTTTT.

The chain links TRBV28 to TRBJ2-7; D unclear. Germline CDR1 reads MDHEN; CDR2 reads SYDVKM. Trimming shortened V by 6 bases and J by 0 bases, and 15 bases separated the two germline ends. The CDR3 contains 15 residues. The CDR3 DNA reads as TGTGCCAGCAGCGGGCCCGCTAGGATCTCCTACGAGCAGTACTTC. Residues: CASSGPARISYEQYF.

The rearrangement joins TRBV5-1 to TRBJ2-5; D unresolved. The CDR3 has 15 amino acids. Trimming took off 3 bases at V and 2 bases at J, with 14 bases between the two ends. Looked up from germline, CDR1 is SGHRS and CDR2 is YFSETQ. This chain's CDR3 is CASSYRRAQQETQYF. DNA of the CDR3: TGCGCCAGCAGCTACCGTCGCGCGCAACAAGAGACCCAGTACTTC.

V and J are TRBV7-9 and TRBJ2-5; 7 bases align to TRBD2. Per the germline V gene, CDR1 is SEHNR and CDR2 is FQNEAQ (reference sequence). The CDR3 consists of 17 residues. V dropped 1 base and J dropped 4; count of bases not matched to a gene: 12. This CDR3 is CASSLGGTTEDRETQYF. In DNA form, the CDR3 reads TGTGCCAGCAGCTTAGGTGGGACTACGGAAGATCGAGAGACCCAGTACTTC.

J is TRBJ2-1 and V is TRBV3-1 (or the pseudogene TRBV3-2); D call uncertain. CDR3 length: 15 residues. Germline CDR1 reads LGHDT; CDR2 reads YNNKEL (reference sequence). V lost 4 bases and J lost 0, with 10 bases in between. The CDR3 region has the DNA TGTGCCAGCAGCCGCATAGCAATCTCCTACAATGAGCAGTTCTTC. This sequence encodes CASSRIAISYNEQFF.

CDR3 sequence reads: CASSFFRDGKSSYNSPLHF. In DNA, the CDR3 is TGTGCCAGCAGTTTCTTCCGGGACGGTAAGAGCTCCTATAATTCACCCCTCCACTTT. The chain carries TRBV27 and TRBJ1-6, with D maybe TRBD1 (5 bases). The V gene lost 3 bases and the J gene lost 0 bases, with 18 bases spanning the gap. CDR1 is MNHEY, CDR2 SMNVEV, per germline (reference sequence). This CDR3 region has 19 residues.